A selection of T cell receptor beta chains follows, all from one sample in a study of shared clonotypes between healthy human individuals. TCRdb's copy holds only in-frame clones and misses some; the assay was immunoSEQ multiplex PCR. The table has 950,000 to 1,200,000 clones, roughly 80% seen once. The specimen sequenced was memory CD4+ T cells from PBMCs. These receptors were collected from a man aged 18-30 years in good health. Some clones in this sample may be carry-over from other donors' samples. CDR3s include the opening cysteine and the closing phenylalanine or tryptophan. The D gene is left open where the match is weak. Size is omitted from some rows. Given values are once, few, many or a class for expanded clones.

D,V,J,size,CDR3,DNA
-,TRBV30,TRBJ2-3,-,CAWSDSTDTQYF,TGTGCCTGGAGTGATAGCACAGATACGCAGTATTTT
-,TRBV11-1,TRBJ1-1,-,CASSLNTGGTEAFF,TGTGCCAGCAGCTTAAACACGGGGGGCACTGAAGCTTTCTTT
-,TRBV2,TRBJ2-5,-,CASKVEAQYF,TGTGCCAGCAAGGTGGAGGCCCAGTACTTC
TRBD1,TRBV5-6,TRBJ2-1,-,CASSYDRVPYNEQFF,TGTGCCAGCAGCTACGACAGGGTCCCCTACAATGAGCAGTTCTTC
-,TRBV30,TRBJ2-3,-,CAWRRAGLTDTQYF,TGTGCCTGGAGGAGGGCAGGGCTCACAGATACGCAGTATTTT
-,TRBV11-2,TRBJ2-6,-,CASRSVSSGANVLTF,TGTGCCAGCAGGTCCGTGAGCTCTGGGGCCAACGTCCTGACTTTC
TRBD2,TRBV18,TRBJ2-2,few,CASSPRLAGEVDTGELFF,TGTGCCAGCTCACCACGACTAGCGGGAGAGGTCGACACCGGGGAGCTGTTTTTT
TRBD2,TRBV27,TRBJ2-7,-,CASSLYGRYRGEYF,TGTGCCAGCAGTTTATACGGTCGGTACCGGGGGGAGTACTTC
-,TRBV5-1,TRBJ1-4,-,CASSLDTSTSILFF,TGCGCCAGCAGCTTGGATACTTCAACGAGTATACTGTTTTTT
-,TRBV9,TRBJ1-2,-,CASSVASSNYGYTF,TGTGCCAGCAGCGTAGCCAGCTCCAACTATGGCTACACCTTC
TRBD1,TRBV5-4,TRBJ2-5,-,CASSGTGAETQYF,TGTGCCAGCAGCGGAACAGGGGCAGAGACCCAGTACTTC
-,TRBV27,TRBJ1-2,-,CASSRRRGGIYGYTF,TGTGCCAGCAGTCGTCGTAGGGGGGGGATCTATGGCTACACCTTC
-,TRBV6-1,TRBJ1-2,-,CASSEATGPRNYGYTF,TGTGCCAGCAGTGAAGCGACCGGACCCAGGAACTATGGCTACACCTTC
TRBD2,TRBV5-1,TRBJ2-7,once,CASTRAGGGEYEQYF,TGCGCCAGCACTAGGGCGGGAGGGGGCGAGTACGAGCAGTACTTC
-,TRBV5-1,TRBJ2-1,-,CASGGNYNEQFF,TGCGCCAGCGGGGGCAATTACAATGAGCAGTTCTTC
-,TRBV6-1,TRBJ2-7,-,CASSRDVSYEQYF,TGTGCCAGCAGCCGGGACGTCTCCTACGAGCAGTACTTC
-,TRBV5-1,TRBJ2-2,-,CASSLPPPTGELFF,TGCGCCAGCAGCTTACCTCCCCCCACCGGGGAGCTGTTTTTT
-,TRBV28,TRBJ1-3,few,CAIYSSGTGNTIYF,TGTGCCATCTATAGTTCGGGAACTGGAAACACCATATATTTT
-,TRBV14,TRBJ2-3,-,CASSQVIASTDTQYF,TGTGCCAGCAGCCAAGTTATCGCTAGCACAGATACGCAGTATTTT
-,TRBV27,TRBJ1-1,-,CASSLKLTPFQNTEAFF,TGTGCCAGCAGTTTAAAATTGACACCTTTCCAAAACACTGAAGCTTTCTTT
TRBD2,TRBV19,TRBJ2-1,-,CASSIPREAGGTEQFF,TGTGCCAGTAGTATACCCAGGGAGGCGGGAGGGACTGAGCAGTTCTTC
-,TRBV25-1,TRBJ1-4,few,CASSAIGDTTNEKLFF,TGTGCCAGCAGTGCTATAGGGGACACAACTAATGAAAAACTGTTTTTT
-,TRBV5-1,TRBJ2-7,-,CASSLDLYEQYF,TGCGCCAGCAGCCTGGACCTTTACGAGCAGTACTTC
TRBD1,TRBV10-3,TRBJ2-5,-,CAIRGTGDETQYF,TGTGCCATCAGGGGGACAGGGGACGAGACCCAGTACTTC
-,TRBV7-9,TRBJ2-2,-,CSFPGTSNTGELFF,TGTTCCTTTCCCGGGACTTCGAACACCGGGGAGCTGTTTTTT
TRBD1,TRBV28,TRBJ1-1,-,CASRSRQGWVAEAFF,TGTGCCAGCAGAAGCAGACAGGGTTGGGTCGCTGAAGCTTTCTTT
TRBD2,TRBV7-6,TRBJ2-2,-,CASTWSGRGTGELFF,TGTGCCAGCACCTGGAGCGGGAGAGGGACCGGGGAGCTGTTTTTT
-,TRBV9,TRBJ1-3,-,CASSRFGTHSGNTIYF,TGTGCCAGCAGCCGTTTCGGGACACACTCTGGAAACACCATATATTTT
TRBD1,TRBV6-5,TRBJ1-1,-,CASSYSPGQAEAFF,TGTGCCAGCAGTTACTCCCCGGGACAGGCCGAAGCTTTCTTT
-,TRBV7-2,TRBJ1-1,few,CASSLPQVGNTEAFF,TGTGCCAGCAGCTTACCTCAGGTAGGGAACACTGAAGCTTTCTTT
TRBD2,TRBV18,TRBJ2-1,-,CASSTLPSGNYNEQFF,TGTGCCAGCTCAACACTACCTAGCGGGAACTACAATGAGCAGTTCTTC
TRBD1,TRBV18,TRBJ1-2,-,CASSGDSNYGYTF,TGTGCCAGCTCGGGGGACAGCAACTATGGCTACACCTTC
-,TRBV28,TRBJ1-1,-,CASSSRQFQAFF,TGTGCCAGCAGTTCTAGACAGTTTCAAGCTTTCTTT
-,TRBV19,TRBJ1-4,-,CASSTQGMKGEKLFF,TGTGCCAGTAGTACGCAGGGGATGAAGGGTGAAAAACTGTTTTTT
TRBD1,TRBV5-6,TRBJ1-4,-,CASSLGLGGVEKLFF,TGTGCCAGCAGCTTGGGGCTAGGGGGCGTTGAAAAACTGTTTTTT
-,TRBV11-2,TRBJ2-2,-,CASSLGVEVRALNTGELFF,TGTGCCAGCAGCTTAGGGGTTGAGGTACGAGCGCTGAACACCGGGGAGCTGTTTTTT
TRBD2,TRBV18,TRBJ2-1,-,CASSGPGLAGVNEQFF,TGTGCCAGCTCAGGGCCGGGACTAGCGGGAGTCAATGAGCAGTTCTTC
-,TRBV7-2,TRBJ2-1,-,CASSFPPVNEQFF,TGTGCCAGCAGCTTCCCCCCCGTGAATGAGCAGTTCTTC
-,TRBV7-2,TRBJ2-7,once,CASSLGGNLNYEQYF,TGTGCCAGCAGCTTAGGGGGGAACTTAAACTACGAGCAGTACTTC
-,TRBV4-3,TRBJ2-5,-,CASSQGAPGETQYF,TGCGCCAGCAGCCAAGGGGCCCCGGGAGAGACCCAGTACTTC
TRBD2,TRBV6-5,TRBJ2-7,many,CASMTSGYEQYF,TGTGCCAGTATGACTAGCGGATACGAGCAGTACTTC
-,TRBV4-1,TRBJ2-1,-,CASSQDPRLAGNEQFF,TGCGCCAGCAGCCAAGACCCCCGGTTGGCGGGGAATGAGCAGTTCTTC
TRBD2,TRBV30,TRBJ2-1,-,CAWSVQLAGDQFF,TGTGCCTGGAGTGTACAGCTAGCGGGCGATCAGTTCTTC